What follows are 30 T cell receptor beta chains derived from one specimen sequenced in a study of vaccination and CD4 T cells after COVID-19. Their target antigens are unknown. Sequencing of DNA taken from cultured CD4+ T cells relied on the Oncomine TCR Beta short-read assay. TCRdb itself ran the PCR reads through MiXCR, one entry per CDR3 protein. The data show around 19,000 distinct CDR3 sequences, over 35% seen once. As to treatment: roughly 10-day PBMC culture with coronavirus spike peptide pools or control peptides (ViraFEST assay). The material sequenced was CD4+ T cells from blood, cultured in vitro, taken before SARS-CoV-2 vaccination. Receptors were obtained from a human donor who received a COVID-19 vaccine.

In this sample, this clonotype turned up a few times. The V and J genes are TRBV20-1 and TRBJ1-2; the match to TRBD1 covers 10 bases. V trimming: 0 bases; J trimming: 3 bases; junction bases outside the gene matches: 7. CDR3 length: 16 amino acids. Germline loops: CDR1 DFQATT, CDR2 SNEGSKA (reference sequence). CDR3 amino acids: CSARDLRGQGYYGYTF. In DNA form, the CDR3 reads TGCAGTGCTAGAGATCTAAGGGGACAGGGGTACTATGGCTACACCTTC.

The rearrangement links TRBV9 to TRBJ2-5; D uncertain. Trimming shortened V by 1 base and J by 5 bases, and 12 bases separated the two germline ends. This CDR3 spans 14 amino acids. In germline, CDR1 is SGDLS, CDR2 YYNGEE. The DNA for the CDR3 is TGTGCCAGCAGCGTAAGCGTTCTAGGGGAGACCCAGTACTTC. Protein: CASSVSVLGETQYF.

In its sample, this clonotype was seen a few times. The rearrangement joins TRBV7-2 to TRBJ2-3; D is possibly TRBD1 (6 bases). The CDR3 covers 15 residues. V was cut by 3 bases and J by 5 bases, with 15 bases left in between. The germline V gene has CDR1 SGHTA and CDR2 FQGNSA. As DNA, the CDR3 is TGTGCCAGCAGCTTCGACCCAGGGGCGGGAGATACGCAGTATTTT. Its protein product is CASSFDPGAGDTQYF.

Only a few counts were recorded for this clonotype. V and J are TRBV27 and TRBJ2-5; 13 nucleotides line up with TRBD2. J lost 0 bases, V lost 5 bases, and 6 bases had no gene match. CDR1 and CDR2 (germline): MNHEY, SMNVEV (reference sequence). The CDR3 totals 17 residues. The CDR3 sequence is CASSPGTSGEYQETQYF. In nucleotides, the CDR3 is TGTGCCAGCAGTCCCGGGACTAGCGGGGAGTACCAAGAGACCCAGTACTTC.

The chain combines TRBV7-9 with TRBJ2-3; the D is unclear. Per germline, CDR1 SEHNR and CDR2 FQNEAQ (reference sequence). The V and J ends lost 1 base and 10 bases respectively, with 9 bases between them. CDR3 length: 12 amino acids. CDR3 nucleotide sequence: TGTGCCAGCAGCTTAGAATCGGATGCGCAGTATTTT. Its translation: CASSLESDAQYF.

This chain connects TRBV5-1 to TRBJ2-5; D is ambiguous. The ends were cut back, 1 base at V and 5 bases at J, with 3 bases in the middle. Germline V CDR1 and CDR2: SGHRS, YFSETQ. The CDR3 covers 11 residues. The CDR3 nucleotides read TGCGCCAGCAGCTTGAGTGAGACCCAGTACTTC. Translated, it gives CASSLSETQYF.

The sample holds a few counts of this clonotype. This chain joins TRBV11-2 and TRBJ2-5; no clear D gene. V lost 7 bases and J 0 bases, leaving 6 bases between the germline ends. The CDR3 is 12 amino acids. Germline CDR1 and CDR2: SGHAT and FQNNGV. Here the CDR3 reads CASTQYQETQYF. DNA for the CDR3: TGTGCCAGCACCCAGTACCAAGAGACCCAGTACTTC. Variable domain in full (rest from reference TRBV11-2 and TRBJ2-5): EAGVAQSPRYKIIEKRQSVAFWCNPISGHATLYWYQQILGQGPKLLIQFQNNGVVDDSQLPKDRFSAERLKGVDSTLKIQPAKLEDSAVYLCASTQYQETQYFGPGTRLLVL.

The chain recombines TRBV5-6 with TRBJ1-6, with a possible D match to TRBD1 (5 bases). CDR3 length: 12 residues. V dropped 4 bases and J dropped 14 bases, with 13 bases sitting between them. Germline V lookup: CDR1 SGHDT, CDR2 YYEEEE. The CDR3 sequence is CASSPAGRALHF. CDR3 in DNA: TGTGCCAGCAGCCCCGCGGGGCGAGCCCTCCACTTT.

This chain connects TRBV20-1 to TRBJ2-7; 7 nucleotides line up with TRBD2. There are 15 residues in the CDR3. Germline values: CDR1 DFQATT, CDR2 SNEGSKA (reference sequence). V lost 0 bases, J lost 3 bases, and 8 bases stayed unmatched. DNA for the CDR3: TGCAGTGCTAGAGACGGCGGCGGGGGAGGCTACGAGCAGTACTTC. Translation: CSARDGGGGGYEQYF.

This clonotype was observed a handful of times. The chain links TRBV6-1 to TRBJ1-5, with 7 bases fitting TRBD1. J was trimmed by 6 bases and V by 6 bases; bases with no gene match: 11. The CDR3 spans 15 residues. Per the germline V gene, CDR1 is MNHNS and CDR2 is SASEGT. CDR3 coding DNA: TGTGCCAGCAGACCAGGGGGGGCGTTGGTTCAGCCCCAGCATTTT. Encoded protein: CASRPGGALVQPQHF.

V is TRBV7-2 and J is TRBJ2-7; D gene unclear. Germline loops: CDR1 SGHTA, CDR2 FQGNSA. The CDR3 spans 13 residues. V was pared by 5 bases and J by 4 bases, with 12 bases between. The CDR3 DNA follows: TGTGCCAGCAGCCTCAAATCTCCGTACGAGCAGTACTTC. This encodes CASSLKSPYEQYF.

The chain links TRBV5-1 to TRBJ2-3; 8 positions agree with TRBD1. The V gene's germline CDR1 is SGHRS and CDR2 YFSETQ. The V segment lost 3 bases and the J segment 1 base; nucleotides outside the gene matches: 4. The length of the CDR3 is 15 residues. The CDR3 nucleotides read TGCGCCAGCAGCTCGCAGGGGGCAGGCACAGATACGCAGTATTTT. Its protein product is CASSSQGAGTDTQYF.

This clonotype was picked up a small number of times. The V and J genes are TRBV19 and TRBJ2-7, with D unclear. The V end was cut by 7 bases, the J end by 2 bases, with 12 bases between. The CDR3 is 13 amino acids. Germline lookup yields CDR1 LNHDA and CDR2 SQIVND (reference sequence). CDR3: CASKKDGTYEQYF. The CDR3 region has the DNA TGTGCCAGTAAGAAGGACGGAACCTACGAGCAGTACTTC.

This rearrangement joins TRBV7-8 to TRBJ1-1; D unclear. The V gene lost 1 base and the J gene lost 0 bases, with 6 bases spanning the gap. Germline V gene sequence: CDR1 SGHVS, CDR2 FQNEAQ. The CDR3 spans 14 residues. CDR3 residues: CASSLDRVNTEAFF. The CDR3 DNA reads TGTGCCAGCAGCTTAGACAGAGTGAACACTGAAGCTTTCTTT.

The J gene is TRBJ2-6, the V gene TRBV6-1; 12 positions agree with TRBD1. In germline, CDR1 is MNHNS, CDR2 SASEGT. The V segment lost 4 bases and the J segment 1 base; nucleotides outside the gene matches: 17. The CDR3 runs 22 residues. The CDR3 bases are TGTGCCAGCAGTGCCTCGGGACAGGGGGCGAATATAGCCCGGTCTGGGGCCAACGTCCTGACTTTC. As protein: CASSASGQGANIARSGANVLTF.

V and J are TRBV6-1 and TRBJ1-2, with 10 bases fitting TRBD1. The CDR3 has 15 residues. Germline lookup yields CDR1 MNHNS and CDR2 SASEGT. V gave up 4 bases and J gave up 3 bases; unmatched junction bases: 5. CDR3 coding DNA: TGTGCCAGCAGTGCTAGGACAGGGGGGGACTATGGCTACACCTTC. It yields the protein CASSARTGGDYGYTF.

The chain combines TRBV7-6 with TRBJ1-1; D not certain. CDR1 is SGHVS, CDR2 FNYEAQ, per germline. V was shortened by 2 bases and J by 8 bases, with 12 bases between the two germline ends. The CDR3 is 13 residues long. CDR3: CASSLFESHEAFF. The DNA of the CDR3 is TGTGCCAGCAGCTTATTTGAGAGCCACGAAGCTTTCTTT.

This chain connects TRBV19 to TRBJ1-4, with 8 bases lining up with TRBD1. CDR1 and CDR2 (germline): LNHDA, SQIVND (reference sequence). This CDR3 region has 17 residues. The trim removed 4 bases at V and 6 bases at J, leaving 13 bases unmatched. CDR3 protein: CASSKRGPTGGYEKLFF. CDR3 coding DNA: TGTGCCAGTAGTAAACGCGGACCTACAGGGGGGTATGAAAAACTGTTTTTT.

CDR3 region: CSAREGQGFQPQHF. Written as DNA, the CDR3 is TGCAGTGCTAGAGAGGGACAGGGCTTTCAGCCCCAGCATTTT. This sequence joins TRBV20-1 and TRBJ1-5; 9 nucleotides agree with TRBD1. V was clipped by 0 bases and J by 6 bases; unmatched bases: 3. CDR3 length: 14 residues. Per the germline V gene, CDR1 is DFQATT and CDR2 is SNEGSKA (reference sequence).

This chain connects TRBV5-1 to TRBJ2-5, with D possibly being TRBD2 (6 bases). This CDR3 is built from 14 residues. Trimming removed 0 bases from V and 5 bases from J, with 11 bases in between. CDR1 is SGHRS, CDR2 YFSETQ, per germline. The CDR3 loop reads CASSLGIGGETQYF. The CDR3 DNA follows: TGCGCCAGCAGCTTGGGTATTGGGGGGGAGACCCAGTACTTC.

The rearrangement links TRBV4-1 to TRBJ2-7; possible D gene TRBD2, 5 bases. The CDR3 runs 12 residues. In germline, CDR1 is MGHRA, CDR2 YSYEKL. V lost 6 bases to trimming and J lost 2 bases, with 8 bases between them. The CDR3 nucleotides read TGCGCCAGCAGGGGAGACACCTACGAGCAGTACTTC. Its translation: CASRGDTYEQYF.

This clonotype was seen more than once but under ten times. V gene TRBV19 combines with J gene TRBJ1-6; D not resolved. Trimming shortened V by 4 bases and J by 7 bases, and 11 bases separated the two germline ends. The CDR3 spans 14 residues. Per the germline V gene, CDR1 is LNHDA and CDR2 is SQIVND (reference sequence). CDR3 nucleotides: TGTGCCAGTAGTAGTTGGGATGGCAATTCACCCCTCCACTTT. Translation gives CASSSWDGNSPLHF.

This clonotype was counted a single time. This chain links TRBV3-1 with TRBJ2-7, with a possible D match to TRBD1 (6 bases). The CDR3 runs 16 residues. V was trimmed by 1 base and J by 1 base, leaving 14 bases between them. Germline assignment: CDR1 LGHDT and CDR2 YNNKEL (reference sequence). The CDR3 sequence is CASSQAGAAGSYEQYF. The CDR3 DNA sequence: TGTGCCAGCAGCCAAGCAGGGGCGGCAGGGTCCTACGAGCAGTACTTC.

This clonotype was detected a few times. The chain is built from TRBV7-6 and TRBJ2-2; the D gene is possibly TRBD2 (6 bases). The CDR3 runs 15 residues. V shed 5 bases and J shed 6 bases, with 16 bases lying between them. Germline CDR1 is SGHVS and CDR2 is FNYEAQ. The CDR3 DNA reads as TGTGCCAGCAGCGCGAACCTAGGCGGGGCCGGGGAGCTGTTTTTT. This translates into CASSANLGGAGELFF. Full variable domain (rest looked up from reference TRBV7-6 and TRBJ2-2): GAGVSQSPRYKVTKRGQDVALRCDPISGHVSLYWYRQALGQGPEFLTYFNYEAQQDKSGLPNDRFSAERPEGSISTLTIQRTEQRDSAMYRCASSANLGGAGELFFGEGSRLTVL.

This chain links TRBV21-1 with TRBJ2-3; the D call in the table, TRBD1, was not verified against the DNA. TRBV21-1 is listed as a pseudogene. CDR3 size: 17 residues. The CDR3: CASSKAKRGRRTDTQYF. The CDR3 DNA is TGTGCCAGCAGCAAAGCTAAGCGGGGGCGACGCACAGATACGCAGTATTTT.

This chain joins TRBV9 and TRBJ1-1; D may be TRBD1 (6 bases). The germline CDR1 and CDR2 sequences are SGDLS and YYNGEE. Trimming stripped 4 bases from V and 0 bases from J, with 10 bases between. The CDR3 has 14 amino acids. Here the CDR3 reads CASSMRQVNTEAFF. In nucleotides, the CDR3 is TGTGCCAGCAGCATGAGACAGGTGAACACTGAAGCTTTCTTT.

The genes are TRBV20-1 and TRBJ2-5; no clear D gene. The CDR3 runs 13 residues. The germline V gene has CDR1 DFQATT and CDR2 SNEGSKA (reference sequence). V was clipped by 4 bases and J by 4 bases, with 13 bases between them. The CDR3 loop reads CSAKPNRVETQYF. Here the CDR3 DNA reads TGCAGTGCTAAGCCGAATAGGGTAGAGACCCAGTACTTC.

This clonotype has more than one count but fewer than ten. This sequence joins TRBV6-1 and TRBJ2-4; 11 nucleotides align to TRBD1. The CDR3 totals 18 residues. Germline V gene lookup returns CDR1 MNHNS and CDR2 SASEGT. V trimming: 6 bases; J trimming: 1 base; junction bases outside the gene matches: 11. The CDR3 protein is CASRFPGTGGLAKNIQYF. The CDR3 coding sequence is TGTGCCAGCAGATTTCCCGGGACAGGGGGATTGGCCAAAAACATTCAGTACTTC.

This clonotype occurred a few times. This rearrangement joins TRBV7-2 to TRBJ2-3, with unresolved D. Germline CDR1 and CDR2: SGHTA and FQGNSA. The length of the CDR3 is 13 residues. The ends were cut back, 1 base at V and 1 base at J, with 3 bases in the middle. As DNA, the CDR3 is TGTGCCAGCAGCTTAGGGCGCACAGATACGCAGTATTTT. Translating gives CASSLGRTDTQYF.

The CDR3 reads CASSDDETGSYNEQFF. In DNA form, the CDR3 reads TGTGCCAGCAGTGACGACGAAACCGGCTCCTACAATGAGCAGTTCTTC. The genes are TRBV6-1 and TRBJ2-1; no clear D. The CDR3 runs 16 residues. Germline-derived CDR1 and CDR2 are MNHNS and SASEGT. The ends were cut back, 3 bases at V and 0 bases at J, with 12 bases in the middle.